A selection of T cell receptor beta chains follows, all from one sample in a study of blood T cell repertoires in COVID-19. Assay: immunoSEQ multiplex PCR; the TCRdb copy retains only in-frame clones and omits some. The table shows 200,000 to 250,000 clones, with about 88% occurring only once. What was sequenced was peripheral blood. The receptors come from a woman aged 60-70 years with acute or convalescent COVID-19. Each CDR3 is given with its conserved first and last residue. Fields, in order: CDR3 DNA, CDR3 protein, J gene, D gene, V gene, clone size. The D gene is left open where the match is weak. Clone size is shown for a subset of rows, as once, few, many or a class of expanded clone.

TGTGCCAGCAGTATTTCTTCCGGGACTAGCGGGATAGGGCAGTTCTTC,CASSISSGTSGIGQFF,TRBJ2-1,TRBD2,TRBV27,-
TGTGCCAGCAGTCCGAACCTTCCGGGACAGGGGCCCTATGAAGCTTTCTTT,CASSPNLPGQGPYEAFF,TRBJ1-1,TRBD1,TRBV28,-
TGCGCCAGCAGCCAACGAACTGGAGATACGCAGTATTTT,CASSQRTGDTQYF,TRBJ2-3,-,TRBV4-3,once
TGTGCCAGTAGGGGACAGGGGAGGACTGAAGCTTTCTTT,CASRGQGRTEAFF,TRBJ1-1,TRBD1,TRBV19,-
TGTGCCACTACCCTGGGACTGGGGAGCTCCTACGAGCAGTACTTC,CATTLGLGSSYEQYF,TRBJ2-7,-,TRBV19,-
TGTGCCAGCCTCCCCCTTCGGGACAGTTATTCACCCCTCCACTTT,CASLPLRDSYSPLHF,TRBJ1-6,TRBD1,TRBV27,-
TGCGCCAGCAGCTTGGCCGCGACAGGGAAGCTCGTTTTCTTT,CASSLAATGKLVFF,TRBJ1-1,TRBD1,TRBV5-1,-
TGTGCCAGTAGCACGTCCCGGGACAGGGCAACTAATGAAAAACTGTTTTTT,CASSTSRDRATNEKLFF,TRBJ1-4,TRBD1,TRBV19,-
TGTGCCAGTAATATCCCAGCCCTCGGGAGAGGCAATCAGCCCCAGCATTTT,CASNIPALGRGNQPQHF,TRBJ1-5,-,TRBV19,-
TGCGCCAGCAGTGAGTCTGTCGGGACAGGGTTAACAGATACGCAGTATTTT,CASSESVGTGLTDTQYF,TRBJ2-3,TRBD1,TRBV10-2,-
TGTGCCAGCAGCTTGCCACAGGGGGGTCTCGGCCTCGGTGGCTACACCTTC,CASSLPQGGLGLGGYTF,TRBJ1-2,TRBD1,TRBV5-6,-
TGTGCCAGCTCACGAGCGGCGAATGAAAAACTGTTTTTT,CASSRAANEKLFF,TRBJ1-4,-,TRBV18,-
TGTGCCAGCAGCGTGGAAGAAGGGAGCGCACTTGAGCAGTTCTTC,CASSVEEGSALEQFF,TRBJ2-1,-,TRBV5-6,once
TGCGCCAGCAGCTTGGCACCAGGGACAGGGAGTTCACCCCTCCACTTT,CASSLAPGTGSSPLHF,TRBJ1-6,TRBD1,TRBV5-1,few
TGTGCCAGCAGTTCACCTCTCAGGGACTATTCGAGGGAGCTGTTTTTT,CASSSPLRDYSRELFF,TRBJ2-2,TRBD2,TRBV6-2/TRBV6-3,-
TGTGCCAGCAGCCTGGTAGCGGGAGCCTACGAGCAGTACTTC,CASSLVAGAYEQYF,TRBJ2-7,TRBD2,TRBV6-2/TRBV6-3,few
TGCAGCGTTGTGCTAGCCGGGTACGAGCAGTACTTC,CSVVLAGYEQYF,TRBJ2-7,-,TRBV29-1,-
TGTGCCAGCATCACCTCCAGGGGGCGAAGCGGGGAGCTGTTTTTT,CASITSRGRSGELFF,TRBJ2-2,TRBD1,TRBV28,-
TGTGCCAGCAGTTTTCGGGGGAGCAATCAGCCCCAGCATTTT,CASSFRGSNQPQHF,TRBJ1-5,-,TRBV27,-
TGTGCCAGCAGTTCAACTAGCGGGAGGGCCTGGTCGCAGTATTTT,CASSSTSGRAWSQYF,TRBJ2-3,TRBD2,TRBV6-6,-
TGTGCCAGCAGCAGCACAGGGCAAAACACTGAAGCTTTCTTT,CASSSTGQNTEAFF,TRBJ1-1,-,TRBV6-5,few
TGTGCCAGCAGTCTCGACAGGGTTGAAAAACTGTTTTTT,CASSLDRVEKLFF,TRBJ1-4,TRBD1,TRBV28,-
TGTGCCAGCAGCTTCGGGGGTATGGATGAAAAACTGTTTTTT,CASSFGGMDEKLFF,TRBJ1-4,-,TRBV5-4,-
TGTGCCAGCAAAGGACAGGGGGACGGCTACGAGCAGTACTTC,CASKGQGDGYEQYF,TRBJ2-7,TRBD1,TRBV28,-
TGTGCCAGCAGCCCACGGGAAATTGACAGGGCCGAGACCCAGTACTTC,CASSPREIDRAETQYF,TRBJ2-5,TRBD1,TRBV7-8,-
TGTGCCAGCAGCTTACTGGGGGGAAATCAGCCCCAGCATTTT,CASSLLGGNQPQHF,TRBJ1-5,-,TRBV11-2,-
TGTGCCAGCAGCCCGCAGGGACAGGGGGCCGGAAACACCATATATTTT,CASSPQGQGAGNTIYF,TRBJ1-3,TRBD1,TRBV7-6,-
TGTGCCATCAGTGAGTCGACGGGGGGCGGCAAAGAGACCCAGTACTTC,CAISESTGGGKETQYF,TRBJ2-5,-,TRBV10-3,-
TGTGCCAGCAGCTTAGAAGGGCGGAGGACTGAAGCTTTCTTT,CASSLEGRRTEAFF,TRBJ1-1,-,TRBV11-2,-
TGTGCCAGCAGTGAAGCGGGCAGAACTAATGAAAAACTGTTTTTT,CASSEAGRTNEKLFF,TRBJ1-4,-,TRBV2,-
TGTGCCAGCAGCTTGGGGCAGGGGTCCCACTCTGGGGCCAACGTCCTGACTTTC,CASSLGQGSHSGANVLTF,TRBJ2-6,-,TRBV5-4,-
TGTGCCACTAGTCAGCGGACTAGAGATATTAAACCCACAGATACGCAGTATTTT,CATSQRTRDIKPTDTQYF,TRBJ2-3,TRBD2,TRBV10-3,-
TGTGCCAGCAGTTATCTAGCGGAGATGGCTACGAACACCGGGGAGCTGTTTTTT,CASSYLAEMATNTGELFF,TRBJ2-2,TRBD2,TRBV6-2/TRBV6-3,once
TGTGCCAGCAGCCCTCAGGACAGGGTATTGGAAAAACTGTTTTTT,CASSPQDRVLEKLFF,TRBJ1-4,TRBD1,TRBV9,few
TGTGCCATCAGGGAAGAAGGGGGACGGAGCTACAATGAGCAGTTCTTC,CAIREEGGRSYNEQFF,TRBJ2-1,-,TRBV10-3,-
TGTGCCAGCAGCCTGGACAGGACGGGCTACACCTTC,CASSLDRTGYTF,TRBJ1-2,TRBD1,TRBV2,-
TGTGCCAGCAGCACCGGGACAGGGGGCACCGATACGCAGTATTTT,CASSTGTGGTDTQYF,TRBJ2-3,TRBD1,TRBV11-3,-
TGTGCCAGCAGCCAACAATCCTACAATGAGCAGTTCTTC,CASSQQSYNEQFF,TRBJ2-1,-,TRBV14,-
TGTGCCAGTAGTATAGAGACAGGGAACTATGGCTACACCTTC,CASSIETGNYGYTF,TRBJ1-2,TRBD1,TRBV19,-
TGTGCCAGTAGTTACGGACAGGCCACCTATGGCTACACCTTC,CASSYGQATYGYTF,TRBJ1-2,TRBD1,TRBV19,-
TGTGCCAGTAGTATAGGACAAAGTCCTACCTACGAGCAGTACTTC,CASSIGQSPTYEQYF,TRBJ2-7,-,TRBV19,-
TGTGCCAGCTCATTTCCGGGACAGGGTGTCTACGAGCAGTACTTC,CASSFPGQGVYEQYF,TRBJ2-7,TRBD1,TRBV18,-
TGTGCCAGCAGGGCTAGCGGTCGTTCGGAGCAGTTCTTC,CASRASGRSEQFF,TRBJ2-1,TRBD2,TRBV7-9,once
TGTGCCAGCAGCCAAACGGGGACAGGGACGGGGGAAGATACGCAGTATTTT,CASSQTGTGTGEDTQYF,TRBJ2-3,TRBD1,TRBV4-2,once